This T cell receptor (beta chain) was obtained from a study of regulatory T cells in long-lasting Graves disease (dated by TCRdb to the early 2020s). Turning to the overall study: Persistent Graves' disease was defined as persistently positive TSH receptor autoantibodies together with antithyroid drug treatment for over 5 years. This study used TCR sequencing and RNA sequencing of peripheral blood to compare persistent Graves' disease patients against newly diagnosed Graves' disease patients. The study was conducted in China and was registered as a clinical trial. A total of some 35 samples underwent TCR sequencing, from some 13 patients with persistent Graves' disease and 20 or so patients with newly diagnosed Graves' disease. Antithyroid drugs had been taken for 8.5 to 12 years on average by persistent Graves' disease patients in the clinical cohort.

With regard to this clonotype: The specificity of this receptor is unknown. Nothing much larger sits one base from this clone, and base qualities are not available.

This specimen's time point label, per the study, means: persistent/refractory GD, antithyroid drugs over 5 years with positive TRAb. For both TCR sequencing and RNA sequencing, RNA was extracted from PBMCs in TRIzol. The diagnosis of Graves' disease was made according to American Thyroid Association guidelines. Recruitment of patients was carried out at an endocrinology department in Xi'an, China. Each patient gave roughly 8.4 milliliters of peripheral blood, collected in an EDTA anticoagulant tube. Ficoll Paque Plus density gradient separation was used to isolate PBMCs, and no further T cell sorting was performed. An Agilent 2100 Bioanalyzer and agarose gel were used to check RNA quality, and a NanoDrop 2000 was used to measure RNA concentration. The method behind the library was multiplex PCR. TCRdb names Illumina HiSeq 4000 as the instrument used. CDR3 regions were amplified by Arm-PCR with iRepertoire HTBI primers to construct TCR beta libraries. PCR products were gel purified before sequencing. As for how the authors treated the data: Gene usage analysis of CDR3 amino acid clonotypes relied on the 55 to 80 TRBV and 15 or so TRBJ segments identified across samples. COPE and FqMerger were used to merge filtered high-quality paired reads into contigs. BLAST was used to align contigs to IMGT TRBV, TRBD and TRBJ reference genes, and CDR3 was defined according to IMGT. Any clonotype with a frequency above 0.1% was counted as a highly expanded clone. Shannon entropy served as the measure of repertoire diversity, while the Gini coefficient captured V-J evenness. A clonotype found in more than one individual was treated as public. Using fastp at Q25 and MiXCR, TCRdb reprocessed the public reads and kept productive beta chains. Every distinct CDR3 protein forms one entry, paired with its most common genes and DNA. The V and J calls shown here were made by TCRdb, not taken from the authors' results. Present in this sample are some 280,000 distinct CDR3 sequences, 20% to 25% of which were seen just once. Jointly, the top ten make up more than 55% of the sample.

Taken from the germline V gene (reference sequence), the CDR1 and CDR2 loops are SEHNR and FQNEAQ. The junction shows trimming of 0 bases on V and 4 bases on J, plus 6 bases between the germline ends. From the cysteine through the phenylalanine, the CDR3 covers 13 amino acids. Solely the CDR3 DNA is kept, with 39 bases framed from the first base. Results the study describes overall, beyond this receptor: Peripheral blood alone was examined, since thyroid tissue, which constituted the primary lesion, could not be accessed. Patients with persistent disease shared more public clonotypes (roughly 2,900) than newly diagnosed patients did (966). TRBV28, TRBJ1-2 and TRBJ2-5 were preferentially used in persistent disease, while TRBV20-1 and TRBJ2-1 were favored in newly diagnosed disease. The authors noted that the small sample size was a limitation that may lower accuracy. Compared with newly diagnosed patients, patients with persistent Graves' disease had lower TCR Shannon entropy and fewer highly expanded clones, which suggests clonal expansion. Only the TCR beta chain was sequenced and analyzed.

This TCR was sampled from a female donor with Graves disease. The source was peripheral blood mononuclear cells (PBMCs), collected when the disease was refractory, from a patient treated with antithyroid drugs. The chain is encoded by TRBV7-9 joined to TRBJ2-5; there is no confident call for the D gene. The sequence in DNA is TGTGCCAGCAGCTTAGCCCAAGGAGAGACCCAGTACTTC. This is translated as CASSLAQGETQYF.